Reported below is one T cell receptor beta chain. The data were taken from a study of identical twins. TCRdb ran MiXCR on the 5' RACE reads and lists one entry per CDR3 protein. The table shows 300,000 to 400,000 distinct CDR3 sequences, with approximately 8.7% occurring only once. The germline V gene has CDR1 KGHDR and CDR2 SFDVKD. J was trimmed by 8 bases and V by 3 bases; bases with no gene match: 9. The CDR3 is 15 amino acids. The origin of this receptor is a woman between 50 and 59 years old in good health. The V call is TRBV24-1, the J call TRBJ2-1; 7 bases match TRBD2. The material sequenced was naive T cells sorted from blood. CDR3 sequence reads: CATSDLGLESDEQFF. CDR3 sequence (DNA): TGTGCCACCAGTGATCTCGGACTAGAGTCAGATGAGCAGTTCTTC.